The rows below give T cell receptor beta chains drawn from one sample of a study of OX40 agonist ivuxolimab in advanced cancers. Clones were read by immunoSEQ multiplex PCR, and TCRdb kept only the in-frame ones, dropping some. This sample has around 67,000 clones; about 85% occur once, and the top ten carry 2% to 2.5%. Specimen: CD4+ or CD8+ T cells sorted from blood, collected in a trial of the OX40 agonist ivuxolimab. Source of these receptors: an adult with an advanced solid tumor such as melanoma, head and neck, liver or kidney cancer. CDR3s include the opening cysteine and the closing phenylalanine or tryptophan. Fields, in order: J gene, clone size, V gene, D gene, CDR3 DNA, CDR3 protein. A D gene is named only where the DNA matches it firmly. The size of a clone is reported for some rows only, either as once, few or many, or as a class for expanded clones.

TRBJ1-1 . TRBV7-8 . TGTGCCAGCTCGAGGCGGCCCATGAACACTGAAGCTTTCTTT CASSRRPMNTEAFF
TRBJ2-7 . TRBV19 . TGTGCCAGTCGTGACGCGGGGCACTCCTACGAGCAGTACTTC CASRDAGHSYEQYF
TRBJ2-5 . TRBV6-5 . TGTGCCAGCAGAGTCGGGGGGCACCAAGAGACCCAGTACTTC CASRVGGHQETQYF
TRBJ2-7 . TRBV28 TRBD2 TGTGCCAGCAGTTTGATCCCCAGCTGGGGGGGCGAGCAGTACTTC CASSLIPSWGGEQYF
TRBJ1-1 . TRBV9 . TGTGCCAGCAGCGCCCCGACTGGGGGGCTTTTGGTAACTGAAGCTTTCTTT CASSAPTGGLLVTEAFF
TRBJ1-4 . TRBV7-2 . TGTGCCAGCAGCCCACTCCCGGACAGTAATGAAAAACTGTTTTTT CASSPLPDSNEKLFF
TRBJ1-2 . TRBV5-6 . TGTGCCAGCTCTCCTGGAGGGCGCTATGGCTACACCTTC CASSPGGRYGYTF
TRBJ2-1 . TRBV19 . TGTGCCAGTAGTACCGGGACACCATACAATGAGCAGTTCTTC CASSTGTPYNEQFF
TRBJ1-1 . TRBV7-9 . TGTGCCAGCAGCTTAGGCACTGAAGCTTTCTTT CASSLGTEAFF
TRBJ1-2 . TRBV28 TRBD1 TGTGCCAGCAGTTGGCCGGGACAGGGTTCCCATGGCTACACCTTC CASSWPGQGSHGYTF
TRBJ1-2 . TRBV5-5 TRBD1 TGTGCCAGCAGCTTGGGCGAGGGGGCGAGCTATGGCTACACCTTC CASSLGEGASYGYTF
TRBJ1-4 . TRBV4-3 . TGCGCCAGCAGCCAAGTGTTTGACAATGAAAAACTGTTTTTT CASSQVFDNEKLFF
TRBJ2-4 . TRBV6-6 . TGTGCCAGCAGCCCTAATGACATTCAGTACTTC CASSPNDIQYF
TRBJ2-5 . TRBV7-7 TRBD2 TGTGCTAGCAGCCCCCTGGGAGGGCCCGGCCAAGAGACCCAGTACTTC CASSPLGGPGQETQYF
TRBJ2-6 . TRBV2 . TGTGCCAGCAGTGAAAGTTGGGGCTCTGGGGCCAACGTCCTGACTTTC CASSESWGSGANVLTF
TRBJ2-1 . TRBV5-8 TRBD2 TGTGCCAGCAGCCGGGGGGGGACTACTCACAATGAGCAGTTCTTC CASSRGGTTHNEQFF
TRBJ2-7 . TRBV15 . TGTGCCACCAGCAGAGAGGGCGAGCAGTACTTC CATSREGEQYF
TRBJ2-7 . TRBV2 . TGTGCCAGCAGAGCCGGGGACTACGAGCAGTACTTC CASRAGDYEQYF
TRBJ1-1 . TRBV2 . TGTGCCAGCAGTGAGGGTAACACTGAAGCTTTCTTT CASSEGNTEAFF
TRBJ1-1 . TRBV6-1 . TGTGCCAGCAGTGAAGCCCCTATCCGGGGGCCCGGGGAAGCTTTCTTT CASSEAPIRGPGEAFF
TRBJ1-2 . TRBV19 . TGTGCCAGTAGACCCTCGGGAGAATGGGGTGGCTACACCTTC CASRPSGEWGGYTF
TRBJ2-5 once TRBV5-4 . TGTGCCAGCAGCTTGGGACAGTACCAAGAGACCCAGTACTTC CASSLGQYQETQYF
TRBJ2-7 few TRBV19 . TGTGCCAGTAGTCAACAAGGACAGTCGCCCTACGAGCAGTACTTC CASSQQGQSPYEQYF
TRBJ2-3 . TRBV5-1 . TGCGCCAGCAGTCCAAACGGGGATGGGACAGATACGCAGTATTTT CASSPNGDGTDTQYF
TRBJ2-1 . TRBV29-1 TRBD2 TGCAGCTCTAGCGGGACTGCTGAGCAGTTCTTC CSSSGTAEQFF
TRBJ2-5 . TRBV28 TRBD2 TGTGCCAGCAGTTTTGGACTAGCGGGAGAAGAGACCCAGTACTTC CASSFGLAGEETQYF
TRBJ1-1 . TRBV19 . TGTGCCAGTAAAGAACAGGGGAACACTGAAGCTTTCTTT CASKEQGNTEAFF
TRBJ1-4 . TRBV28 . TGTGCCAGCAGTTTAGCAACCGGACAAGGGGCCCACCAACGGGGAAAACTGTTTTTT CASSLATGQGAHQRGKLFF
TRBJ2-7 . TRBV27 TRBD2 TGTGCCAGCAGTTTAGGCCCACTAGCGGGGAGGGACGAGCAGTACTTC CASSLGPLAGRDEQYF
TRBJ1-1 . TRBV6-6 . TGTGCCAGCACCGAGGGCAGGGGATCTTCTGAAGCTTTCTTT CASTEGRGSSEAFF
TRBJ1-3 . TRBV28 . TGTGCCAGCAGTTTAGTCGGAGGAGGGTTCTCTGGAAACACCATATATTTT CASSLVGGGFSGNTIYF
TRBJ2-3 . TRBV30 TRBD1 TGTGCCTGGAGCCGGGGTGGGACAGGGGGTAGGGCAGATACGCAGTATTTT CAWSRGGTGGRADTQYF
TRBJ2-7 . TRBV11-2 TRBD1 TGTGCCAGCAGCTCGGGTTTGGGACAGGGATACGAGCAGTACTTC CASSSGLGQGYEQYF
TRBJ1-1 . TRBV6-1 . TGTGCCAGCAGTGAAGTTGGTGGGGTGGGGACTGAAGCTTTCTTT CASSEVGGVGTEAFF
TRBJ2-7 . TRBV10-3 TRBD2 TGTGCCATCAGTGATGCGGGAGGGTGGCGGAACGAGCAGTACTTC CAISDAGGWRNEQYF
TRBJ1-2 . TRBV7-2 . TGTGCCAGCAGCTTAGTAGTTACAGGGTTCAACACCTTC CASSLVVTGFNTF
TRBJ1-5 . TRBV7-9 . TGTGCCAGCAGCTCCGGGAATCTTCAGCCCCAGCATTTT CASSSGNLQPQHF
TRBJ2-2 . TRBV7-2 . TGTGCCAGCAGCCAGGCCGCCACCGGGGAGCTGTTTTTT CASSQAATGELFF
TRBJ2-1 . TRBV5-1 TRBD1 TGCGCCAGCAGCTTGGACGGGACAGGGCAGGAGCAGTTCTTC CASSLDGTGQEQFF
TRBJ2-3 . TRBV10-3 . TGTGCCATCAGTGAGTCAACAGGGCCAGATACGCAGTATTTT CAISESTGPDTQYF
TRBJ2-5 . TRBV11-2 . TGTGCCAGCAGCGCCGACCTGGTCGGGGGAGAGACCCAGTACTTC CASSADLVGGETQYF
TRBJ1-1 . TRBV28 TRBD1 TGTGCCAGCAGACCCGGATGGGGGACAGCGACGAACACTGAAGCTTTCTTT CASRPGWGTATNTEAFF
TRBJ2-7 . TRBV5-4 TRBD1 TGTGCCAGCAGCTTGGTGGGACAGAAGAAGTACGAGCAGTACTTC CASSLVGQKKYEQYF
TRBJ1-5 . TRBV5-6 . TGTGCCAGCAGCTTGGAGGGTGTCAATCAGCCCCAGCATTTT CASSLEGVNQPQHF
TRBJ1-2 . TRBV28 . TGTGCCAGCAGTTGGTACTATGGCTACACCTTC CASSWYYGYTF
TRBJ2-7 . TRBV4-1 . TGCGCCAGCAGCCAAGAGAGCTCCTACGAGCAGTACTTC CASSQESSYEQYF
TRBJ2-5 . TRBV5-1 . TGCGCCAGCAGCTTGGACAGGGTCCAAGAGACCCAGTACTTC CASSLDRVQETQYF